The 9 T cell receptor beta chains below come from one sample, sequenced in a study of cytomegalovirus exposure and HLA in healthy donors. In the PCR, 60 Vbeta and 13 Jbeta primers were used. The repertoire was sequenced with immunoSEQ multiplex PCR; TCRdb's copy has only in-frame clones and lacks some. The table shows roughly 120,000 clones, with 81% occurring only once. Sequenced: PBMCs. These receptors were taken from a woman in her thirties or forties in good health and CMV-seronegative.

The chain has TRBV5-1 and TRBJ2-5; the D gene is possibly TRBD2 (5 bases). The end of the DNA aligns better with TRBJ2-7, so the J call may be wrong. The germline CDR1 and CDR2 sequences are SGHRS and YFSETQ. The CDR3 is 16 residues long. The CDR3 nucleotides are TGCGCCAGCAGCTTGCGGGGTACCTTTTCACCCTACGAGCAGTACTTC. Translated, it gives CASSLRGTFSPYEQYF.

The CDR3 DNA follows: TGTGCCAGCAGCTTAGTCATCTCCCTAGGGAGCAGAAGCACAGATACGCAGTATTTT. Residues: CASSLVISLGSRSTDTQYF. The rearrangement links TRBV11-2 to TRBJ2-3, with D tentatively TRBD2 (5 bases). This CDR3 is built from 19 residues. Germline V gene lookup returns CDR1 SGHAT and CDR2 FQNNGV. Trimming stripped 1 base from V and 0 bases from J, with 20 bases between.

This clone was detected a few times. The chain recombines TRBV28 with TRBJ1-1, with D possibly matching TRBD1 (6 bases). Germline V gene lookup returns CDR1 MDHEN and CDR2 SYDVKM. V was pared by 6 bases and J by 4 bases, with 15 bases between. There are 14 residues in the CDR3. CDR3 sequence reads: CASRPGRGVTEAFF. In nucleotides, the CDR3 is TGTGCCAGCAGGCCCGGCAGGGGTGTCACTGAAGCTTTCTTT.

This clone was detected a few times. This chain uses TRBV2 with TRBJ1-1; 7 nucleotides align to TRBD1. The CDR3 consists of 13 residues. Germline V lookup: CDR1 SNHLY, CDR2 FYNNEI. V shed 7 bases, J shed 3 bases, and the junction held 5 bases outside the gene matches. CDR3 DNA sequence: TGTGCCAGCAAGAGGGGGCGCGACACTGAAGCTTTCTTT. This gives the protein CASKRGRDTEAFF.

The CDR3 region has the DNA TGCGCCAGCAGCTCGACAGGGGGCGATGGCTACACCTTC. Protein product: CASSSTGGDGYTF. This rearrangement joins TRBV5-1 to TRBJ1-2; 10 bases align to TRBD1. The CDR3 has 13 amino acids. Losses at the gene ends were 3 bases for V and 6 bases for J; bases not matched to a gene: 2. Germline values: CDR1 SGHRS, CDR2 YFSETQ.

The CDR3 region is CASSSRDRVSKNIQYF. The CDR3 nucleotides are TGTGCCAGTAGTTCCCGGGACAGGGTGTCCAAAAACATTCAGTACTTC. The chain employs TRBV19 and TRBJ2-4; 9 nucleotides match TRBD1. CDR1 is LNHDA and CDR2 is SQIVND in the germline V gene (reference sequence). The CDR3 extends over 16 amino acids. V lost 5 bases and J lost 2; bases outside the gene matches: 7.

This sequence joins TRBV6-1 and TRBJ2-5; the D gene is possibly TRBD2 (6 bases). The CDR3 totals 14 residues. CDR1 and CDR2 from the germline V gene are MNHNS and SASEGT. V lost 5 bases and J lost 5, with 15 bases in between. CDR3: CASSRERGRETQYF. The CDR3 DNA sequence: TGTGCCAGCAGTCGGGAACGGGGGAGGGAGACCCAGTACTTC.

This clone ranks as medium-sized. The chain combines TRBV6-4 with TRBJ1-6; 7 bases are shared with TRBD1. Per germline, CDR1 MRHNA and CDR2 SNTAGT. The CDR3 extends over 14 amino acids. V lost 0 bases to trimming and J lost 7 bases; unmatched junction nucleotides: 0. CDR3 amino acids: CASSDSGGNSPLHF. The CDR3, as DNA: TGTGCCAGCAGTGACTCAGGGGGCAATTCACCCCTCCACTTT.

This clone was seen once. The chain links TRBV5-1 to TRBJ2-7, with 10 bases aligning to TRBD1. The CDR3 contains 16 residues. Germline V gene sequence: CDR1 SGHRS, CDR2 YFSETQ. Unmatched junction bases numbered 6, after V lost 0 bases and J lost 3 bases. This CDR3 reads CASSLGTGGKIYEQYF. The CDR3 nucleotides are TGCGCCAGCAGCTTGGGGACAGGGGGTAAAATCTACGAGCAGTACTTC.